What follows are 5 T cell receptor beta chains derived from one specimen sequenced in a study of read filtering for tumor transcriptome and immune sequencing. The library was built from 400 ng RNA with molecular barcoded adaptors for alpha/delta and beta/gamma chains. MiXCR, run by TCRdb on the reads, gives a single entry per CDR3 protein. The sample includes 40,000 to 50,000 distinct CDR3 sequences, roughly 13% of them seen just once. The specimen sequenced was a population of CD138-negative cells sorted from bone marrow. The receptor source for this set is a donor aged 40 or over with multiple myeloma.

This clonotype was recorded at least ten times. This sequence joins TRBV20-1 and TRBJ2-7; D not resolved. The ends were cut back, 5 bases at V and 1 base at J, with 18 bases in the middle. The CDR3 consists of 15 residues. Germline lookup yields CDR1 DFQATT and CDR2 SNEGSKA (reference sequence). CDR3 sequence (DNA): TGCAGTGCTGCCGGCCTGGGGTCCGCATCCTACGAGCAGTACTTC. The encoded protein is CSAAGLGSASYEQYF.

This clonotype was detected a few times. The chain joins TRBV20-1 to TRBJ2-5; 8 bases match TRBD1. Trimming at V came to 6 bases and at J to 7 bases, leaving 13 bases not matched to a gene. Germline V gene lookup returns CDR1 DFQATT and CDR2 SNEGSKA (reference sequence). The CDR3 runs to 14 residues. The DNA for the CDR3 is TGCAGTGCCGCAGGGGGCCCGAACGAAGGGACCCAGTACTTC. This sequence encodes CSAAGGPNEGTQYF.

This clonotype was seen at least ten times. This sequence joins TRBV29-1 and TRBJ2-5, with D possibly called TRBD1 or TRBD2 (6 bases each). The germline V gene has CDR1 SQVTM and CDR2 ANQGSEA. V was trimmed by 3 bases and J by 5 bases, leaving 13 bases between them. The CDR3 loop spans 13 amino acids. CDR3 DNA: TGCAGCGTTGATCACGGGGGCCGGGAGACCCAGTACTTC. Its translation: CSVDHGGRETQYF.

In its sample, this clonotype was seen many times. This chain uses TRBV2 with TRBJ1-1; D is ambiguous. Germline V gene sequence: CDR1 SNHLY, CDR2 FYNNEI. The CDR3 runs to 13 residues. Trimming left V 5 bases short and J 0 bases short, with 7 bases between. The CDR3 reads CASSSFLNTEAFF. In nucleotides, the CDR3 is TGTGCCAGCAGTTCATTCCTGAACACTGAAGCTTTCTTT.

As to this clonotype: This may stem from a read error, because a much larger clone lies one nucleotide away. The CDR3 end shows no conserved phenylalanine or tryptophan, and so a read error is likely. The V call is TRBV5-4, the J call TRBJ2-7; D is perhaps TRBD2 (5 bases). This CDR3 is built from 14 residues. Trimming shortened V by 4 bases and J by 6 bases, and 17 bases separated the two germline ends. The germline gives CDR1 SGHNT, CDR2 YYREEE (reference sequence). CDR3: CASSLGERVGEQYL. The CDR3 bases are TGTGCCAGCAGCCTGGGAGAGCGTGTCGGCGAGCAGTACCTC.